This T cell receptor (beta chain) was captured in a study of human T cells and chemical hapten exposure. CDR1 and CDR2 from the germline V gene are LGHNA and YSLEER. V was trimmed by 5 bases and J by 12 bases, leaving 23 bases between them. CDR3 length: 15 amino acids. MiXCR, run by TCRdb on the RACE reads, gives a single entry per CDR3 protein. The data contain about 140,000 distinct CDR3 sequences, 12% of them seen just once; the ten biggest clones take up approximately 1.3%. With regard to this clonotype: Its antigen is not identified.

Whole-study findings and limits: PT1 expanded TCR numbers tracked positively with patch test score.

Documented time point: patch test 2, 6 weeks after DPC sensitization. Treatment of the sample: therapeutic diphenylcyclopropenone sensitization with weekly scalp DPC. The receptor was derived from a woman aged 50 to 60 with alopecia areata. Some clones in this sample may be carry-over from other donors' samples. The material sequenced was whole blood, taken in connection with sensitization to the hapten diphenylcyclopropenone (DPC). The chain is built from TRBV4-3 and TRBJ2-1; a weak D match, TRBD2 (6 bases). As DNA, the CDR3 is TGCGCCAGCAGCGTCGCCGGGACTGTGCGGAGAGGGCAGTTCTTC. Its protein is CASSVAGTVRRGQFF.